One sample yielded the 14 T cell receptor beta chains listed below, sequenced in a study of blood T cells in healthy people across ages. A second PCR of about 6 to 11 cycles used a sample-barcoded 5' primer and a J-beta primer mix. TCRdb re-called the 5' RACE reads through MiXCR, storing one row per CDR3 protein. The sample contains some 1,500,000 distinct CDR3 sequences, roughly 43% of which appear only once. Material: blood. The receptors come from a woman under 30 in good health.

This clonotype was observed a few times. The J gene is TRBJ2-1, the V gene TRBV13; D uncertain. Germline values: CDR1 PRHDT, CDR2 FYEKMQ (reference sequence). The CDR3 is made up of 11 amino acids. Trimming stripped 3 bases from V and 8 bases from J, with 5 bases between. CDR3 amino acids: CASSFQDEQFF. CDR3 coding DNA: TGTGCCAGCAGCTTCCAGGATGAGCAGTTCTTC.

The V and J genes are TRBV2 and TRBJ2-7; the match to TRBD1 covers 8 bases. The CDR3 has 14 amino acids. Germline V gives CDR1 SNHLY, CDR2 FYNNEI. Trimming removed 6 bases from V and 5 bases from J; junction bases left unmatched: 9. This CDR3 is CASSRQGLLDEQYF. CDR3 bases: TGTGCCAGCAGCCGACAGGGGCTGTTGGACGAGCAGTACTTC.

In this sample, this clonotype turned up a few times. The rearrangement links TRBV29-1 to TRBJ2-7; TRBD1 might be the D (5 bases). The V end lost 8 bases, the J end lost 3 bases, and 14 bases lay between the germline ends. Germline V gives CDR1 SQVTM, CDR2 ANQGSEA. This CDR3 contains 12 residues. CDR3 loop: CSFQGGSYEQYF. The CDR3 region has the DNA TGCAGCTTCCAGGGCGGTAGCTACGAGCAGTACTTC.

The chain has TRBV6-2 or TRBV6-3 and TRBJ1-4; tentative D call: TRBD1 (5 bases). Germline assignment: CDR1 MNHEY and CDR2 SVGEGT. The CDR3 is 11 amino acids. Trimming took off 8 bases at V and 8 bases at J, with 9 bases between the two ends. The CDR3 sequence is CASRRGEKLFF. For the CDR3, the DNA is TGTGCCAGCCGGAGGGGAGAAAAACTGTTTTTT.

The chain uses TRBV29-1 and TRBJ2-1; no clear D. This CDR3 comprises 14 residues. Germline V gene lookup returns CDR1 SQVTM and CDR2 ANQGSEA. V was pared by 3 bases and J by 0 bases, with 9 bases between. In nucleotides, the CDR3 is TGCAGCGTTGAGGCCACCAGCTCCTACAATGAGCAGTTCTTC. Translation gives CSVEATSSYNEQFF.

The rearrangement links TRBV20-1 to TRBJ2-2; D unclear. This CDR3 is built from 11 residues. Trimming cost V 3 bases and J 9 bases, with 8 bases left between them. Germline V gene sequence: CDR1 DFQATT, CDR2 SNEGSKA (reference sequence). This chain's CDR3 is CSASWLRELFF. CDR3 bases: TGCAGTGCTAGTTGGTTGCGGGAGCTGTTTTTT.

V usage is TRBV10-3 and J usage is TRBJ1-2; the D gene is possibly TRBD1 (6 bases). CDR3 length equals 13 residues. Germline CDR1 is ENHRY and CDR2 is SYGVKD. V shed 4 bases and J shed 2 bases, with 8 bases lying between them. For the CDR3, the DNA is TGTGCCATCAGTGTCAGGGGAAACTATGGCTACACCTTC. This sequence encodes CAISVRGNYGYTF.

The V gene is TRBV9, the J gene TRBJ2-1, with D perhaps being TRBD1 or TRBD2 (5 bases each). Trimming pared 7 bases from V and 3 bases from J, leaving 8 bases between. The length of the CDR3 is 12 residues. Germline lookup yields CDR1 SGDLS and CDR2 YYNGEE. The CDR3 region has the DNA TGTGCCAGCGGGACGGACTACAATGAGCAGTTCTTC. Amino acids: CASGTDYNEQFF. The full variable domain, its missing parts supplied by reference TRBV9 and TRBJ2-1, is DSGVTQTPKHLITATGQRVTLRCSPRSGDLSVYWYQQSLDQGLQFLIQYYNGEERAKGNILERFSAQQFPDLHSELNLSSLELGDSALYFCASGTDYNEQFFGPGTRLTVL.

Only a few counts were recorded for this clonotype. This chain uses TRBV24-1 with TRBJ2-1, with TRBD1 matching 7 bases. V shed 7 bases, J shed 10 bases, and the junction held 9 bases outside the gene matches. CDR3 size: 13 residues. Per germline, CDR1 KGHDR and CDR2 SFDVKD. The CDR3 nucleotides are TGTGCCACCAGCGACAGGGACGTCAAGGAGCAGTTCTTC. Protein product: CATSDRDVKEQFF.

As regards this clonotype: Relative to the germline gene, one junction end is altered; a read error may explain this. V is TRBV5-1 and J is TRBJ1-4, with a weak D call TRBD1 (5 bases). From germline, CDR1 is SGHRS and CDR2 YFSETQ. The CDR3 length is 13 residues. The CDR3 sequence is CASSRGLGEKLFF. The CDR3, as DNA: TGCGCCAGCAGTAGGGGCCTCGGGGAAAAATTGTTTTTT.

In nucleotides, the CDR3 is TGTGCCTGGAGATTGACAGGGGTCTTCGAGCAGTTCTTC. It yields the protein CAWRLTGVFEQFF. The rearrangement links TRBV30 to TRBJ2-1, with TRBD1 matching 8 bases. The CDR3 is 13 amino acids. CDR1 is GTSNPN, CDR2 SVGIG, per germline (reference sequence). Trimming cost V 3 bases and J 10 bases; bases outside gene matches: 8.

This clonotype occurred a few times. The CDR3 spells CASRTQGINYEQYF. In DNA, the CDR3 is TGTGCCAGCAGAACGCAGGGGATTAACTACGAGCAGTACTTC. V and J are TRBV2 and TRBJ2-7; D might be TRBD1 (6 bases). CDR3 length: 14 amino acids. V lost 6 bases to trimming and J lost 3 bases, with 15 bases between them. Germline CDR1 and CDR2: SNHLY and FYNNEI.

Points on this clonotype: It is likely a read error, because the conserved phenylalanine at the end of the CDR3 is missing. This chain links TRBV12-3 or TRBV12-4 with TRBJ2-7; maybe TRBD1 (6 bases). V was cut by 7 bases and J by 2 bases, with 12 bases left in between. The CDR3 has 13 amino acids. The CDR3 region is CASTRQAAYEQYL. CDR3 nucleotide sequence: TGTGCCAGCACTCGACAGGCGGCCTACGAGCAGTACTTA.

Only a few counts were recorded for this clonotype. The chain employs TRBV20-1 and TRBJ2-5, with 8 positions matching TRBD2. With the DNA end fitting TRBJ2-7 better, the J assignment may be wrong. This CDR3 is built from 15 residues. CDR1 is DFQATT, CDR2 SNEGSKA, per germline (reference sequence). The CDR3 nucleotides are TGCAGTGCTAGCGGGAGGGCCCTAGCGGCCTACGAGCAGTACTTC. It is translated as CSASGRALAAYEQYF.